The rows below give T cell receptor beta chains drawn from one sample of a study of T cell responses to AZD1222 COVID-19 vaccine. Produced via immunoSEQ multiplex PCR; TCRdb's table is partial and in-frame only. The table lists around 200,000 clones, more than 85% of them singletons, with about 3.9% in the top ten. The sequencing here drew on peripheral blood, taken on day 0 of AZD1222 vaccination. Receptors originate from an adult in good health. The CDR3 runs from the conserved cysteine through the conserved F or W. D genes are given only for firm matches. The size field is filled for only some rows; it gives once, few, many or a size class.

TRBJ2-1	-	-	TRBV19	CASRTGTNNEQFF	TGTGCCAGTAGGACGGGGACAAACAATGAGCAGTTCTTC
TRBJ2-1	-	-	TRBV7-9	CASSLAPVNNEQFF	TGTGCCAGCAGCTTAGCGCCAGTCAACAATGAGCAGTTCTTC
TRBJ2-2	-	-	TRBV3-1/TRBV3-2	CASRENLGGELFF	TGTGCCAGCAGGGAGAACCTGGGCGGGGAGCTGTTTTTT
TRBJ2-7	-	TRBD1	TRBV27	CASRRGQLNEQYF	TGTGCCAGCAGAAGGGGACAGTTAAACGAGCAGTACTTC
TRBJ1-2	-	-	TRBV25-1	CASSLPGSQGGYTF	TGTGCCAGCAGTCTCCCGGGAAGTCAGGGAGGCTACACCTTC
TRBJ2-7	-	-	TRBV5-1	CASSISGGGLVNEQYF	TGCGCCAGCAGCATATCAGGTGGGGGCCTGGTTAACGAGCAGTACTTC
TRBJ1-1	-	TRBD1	TRBV27	CASSRQGDTEAFF	TGTGCCAGCAGCCGACAGGGGGACACTGAAGCTTTCTTT
TRBJ1-2	-	TRBD1	TRBV5-5	CASRLQGALTQGHGYTF	TGTGCCAGCAGGTTACAGGGGGCCCTCACCCAAGGCCATGGCTACACCTTC
TRBJ2-4	-	TRBD2	TRBV11-2	CASSSRLAGGRGKNIQYF	TGTGCCAGCAGCTCCAGACTAGCGGGAGGGCGGGGCAAAAACATTCAGTACTTC
TRBJ2-7	-	-	TRBV5-1	CASSLVGYEQYF	TGCGCCAGCAGCTTGGTAGGCTACGAGCAGTACTTC
TRBJ2-7	-	TRBD2	TRBV5-1	CASSLDAGGAYEQYF	TGCGCCAGCAGCTTGGATGCGGGGGGGGCCTACGAGCAGTACTTC
TRBJ2-1	-	-	TRBV6-5	CASSRGYNEQFF	TGTGCCAGCAGTCGGGGGTACAATGAGCAGTTCTTC
TRBJ2-7	-	-	TRBV29-1	CSVGEANYEQYF	TGCAGCGTAGGGGAGGCTAACTACGAGCAGTACTTC
TRBJ1-2	once	-	TRBV30	CAWSDPGPGTF	TGTGCCTGGAGTGATCCAGGCCCGGGAACCTTC
TRBJ1-2	-	-	TRBV11-1	CASSLALGSNYGYTF	TGTGCCAGCAGCTTAGCTCTGGGTTCTAACTATGGCTACACCTTC
TRBJ2-3	-	-	TRBV7-6	CASSSPDERDGTDTQYF	TGTGCCAGCAGCTCTCCGGACGAAAGGGACGGCACAGATACGCAGTATTTT
TRBJ1-5	-	-	TRBV7-9	CASSYSNNQPQHF	TGTGCCAGCAGTTACAGCAACAATCAGCCCCAGCATTTT
TRBJ2-7	-	-	TRBV6-5	CASSYSSAFGEAYF	TGTGCCAGCAGTTACTCGAGTGCTTTCGGGGAAGCCTACTTC
TRBJ1-4	-	-	TRBV12-5	CASALATNEKLFF	TGTGCTAGTGCCCTTGCAACTAATGAAAAACTGTTTTTT
TRBJ2-3	-	-	TRBV6-4	CASSRVSGSTDTQYF	TGTGCCAGCTCGCGGGTTAGCGGTAGCACAGATACGCAGTATTTT
TRBJ1-2	-	-	TRBV6-2/TRBV6-3	CASSQDHGGPGRYTF	TGTGCCAGCAGCCAAGACCACGGGGGGCCGGGTCGCTACACCTTC
TRBJ1-2	-	-	TRBV29-1	CSVVTVGYTF	TGCAGCGTTGTCACGGTTGGCTACACCTTC
TRBJ1-5	-	TRBD1	TRBV28	CASSTGGGNQPQHF	TGTGCCAGCAGTACAGGGGGTGGCAATCAGCCCCAGCATTTT
TRBJ2-1	-	TRBD2	TRBV29-1	CSVEYRLAGYNEQFF	TGCAGCGTTGAATACCGCCTAGCGGGTTACAATGAGCAGTTCTTC
TRBJ1-6	-	-	TRBV3-1/TRBV3-2	CASSRIQGDSPLHF	TGTGCCAGCAGCAGAATACAGGGAGATTCACCCCTCCACTTT
TRBJ1-2	-	-	TRBV4-1	CASSQSSLGYTF	TGCGCCAGCAGCCAATCTTCCTTGGGCTACACCTTC
TRBJ1-2	once	-	TRBV27	CASTRAGDYGYTF	TGTGCCAGCACGAGGGCAGGGGACTATGGCTACACCTTC
TRBJ2-5	-	-	TRBV10-1	CASSEQDQETQYF	TGCGCCAGCAGTGAGCAGGACCAAGAGACCCAGTACTTC
TRBJ1-3	-	-	TRBV11-2	CASSSRRTSGNTIYF	TGTGCCAGCAGCTCTCGACGGACCTCTGGAAACACCATATATTTT
TRBJ1-2	few	TRBD1	TRBV30	CAWNRDRGQGGYTF	TGTGCCTGGAACCGGGACAGGGGGCAGGGAGGCTACACCTTC
TRBJ1-1	-	-	TRBV5-8	CASSLGGVTEAFF	TGTGCCAGCAGCTTGGGAGGGGTGACTGAAGCTTTCTTT
TRBJ1-6	-	-	TRBV18	CASAHRQNNNSPLHF	TGTGCCAGCGCGCACCGCCAGAATAATAATTCACCCCTCCACTTT